This T cell receptor beta chain stems from a study of cytomegalovirus exposure and HLA in healthy donors. V lost 5 bases to trimming and J lost 7 bases; unmatched junction nucleotides: 7. The CDR3 runs to 15 residues. Germline V lookup: CDR1 SGHKS, CDR2 YYEKEE (reference sequence). The PCR contained 60 Vbeta and 13 Jbeta primers. TCRdb keeps only in-frame clones here, not all; method: immunoSEQ multiplex PCR. The table has about 120,000 clones, over 60% seen once. The TCR comes from a female donor in good health and CMV-seronegative. V and J are TRBV5-5 and TRBJ1-4; 11 bases map to TRBD1. The specimen sequenced was PBMCs. This CDR3 reads CASRELDRGPEKLFF. Written as DNA, the CDR3 is TGTGCCAGCAGGGAACTGGACAGGGGGCCTGAAAAACTGTTTTTT.